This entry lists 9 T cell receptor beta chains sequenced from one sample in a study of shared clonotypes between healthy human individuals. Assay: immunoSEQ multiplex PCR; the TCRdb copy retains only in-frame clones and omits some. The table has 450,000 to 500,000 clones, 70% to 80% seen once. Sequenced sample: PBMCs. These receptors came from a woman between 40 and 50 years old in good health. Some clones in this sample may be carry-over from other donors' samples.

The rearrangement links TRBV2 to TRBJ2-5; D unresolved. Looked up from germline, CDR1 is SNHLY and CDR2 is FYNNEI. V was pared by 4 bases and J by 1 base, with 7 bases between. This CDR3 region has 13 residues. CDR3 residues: CASSGRPQETQYF. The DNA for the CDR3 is TGTGCCAGCAGTGGTCGGCCCCAAGAGACCCAGTACTTC.

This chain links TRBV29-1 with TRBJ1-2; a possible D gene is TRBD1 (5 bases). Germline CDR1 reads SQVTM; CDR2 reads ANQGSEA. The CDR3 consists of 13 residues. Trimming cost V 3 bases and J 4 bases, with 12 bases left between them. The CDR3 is CSVDSGSGYGYTF. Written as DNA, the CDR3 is TGCAGCGTTGATTCAGGGTCGGGCTATGGCTACACCTTC.

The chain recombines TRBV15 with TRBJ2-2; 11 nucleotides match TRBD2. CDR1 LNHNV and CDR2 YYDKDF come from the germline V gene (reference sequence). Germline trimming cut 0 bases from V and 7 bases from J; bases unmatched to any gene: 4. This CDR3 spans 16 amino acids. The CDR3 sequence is CATSRDSSGRVGELFF. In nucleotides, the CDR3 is TGTGCCACCAGCAGAGATAGTAGCGGGAGGGTCGGGGAGCTGTTTTTT.

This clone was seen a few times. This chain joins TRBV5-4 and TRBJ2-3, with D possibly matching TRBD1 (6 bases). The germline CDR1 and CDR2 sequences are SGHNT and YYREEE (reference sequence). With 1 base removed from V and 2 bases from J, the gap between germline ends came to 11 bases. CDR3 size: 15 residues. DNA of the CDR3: TGTGCCAGCAGCTTGTTCAGGGGACCCACAGATACGCAGTATTTT. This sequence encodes CASSLFRGPTDTQYF.

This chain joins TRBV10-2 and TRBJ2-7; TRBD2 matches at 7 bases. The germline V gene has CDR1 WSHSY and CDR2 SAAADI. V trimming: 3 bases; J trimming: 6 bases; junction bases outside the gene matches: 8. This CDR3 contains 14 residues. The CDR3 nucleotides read TGCGCCAGCAGTGAATCTCGCGGGAGCGGCGAGCAGTACTTC. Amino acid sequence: CASSESRGSGEQYF.

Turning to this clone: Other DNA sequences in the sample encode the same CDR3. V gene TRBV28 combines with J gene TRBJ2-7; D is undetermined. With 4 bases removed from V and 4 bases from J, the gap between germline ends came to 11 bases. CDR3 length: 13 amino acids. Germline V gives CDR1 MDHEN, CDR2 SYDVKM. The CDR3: CASSSGVPYEQYF. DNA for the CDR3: TGTGCCAGCAGTTCTGGGGTACCTTACGAGCAGTACTTC.

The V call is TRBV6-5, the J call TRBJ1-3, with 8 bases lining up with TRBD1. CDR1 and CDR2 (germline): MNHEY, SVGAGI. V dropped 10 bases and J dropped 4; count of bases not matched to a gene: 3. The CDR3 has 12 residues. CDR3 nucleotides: TGTGCCACGGCAGGGGGCGGAAACACCATATATTTT. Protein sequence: CATAGGGNTIYF.

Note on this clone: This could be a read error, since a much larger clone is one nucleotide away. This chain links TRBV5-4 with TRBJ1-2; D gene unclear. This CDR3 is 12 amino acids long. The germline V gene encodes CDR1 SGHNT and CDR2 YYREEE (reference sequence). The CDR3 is CACSDNIYGYTF. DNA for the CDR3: TGTGCCTGCAGCGATAACATCTATGGCTACACCTTC.

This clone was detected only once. The CDR3 spells CASSLVGGLSNQPQHF. The DNA for the CDR3 is TGTGCCAGCAGCTTGGTGGGAGGGCTTAGCAATCAGCCCCAGCATTTT. This chain uses TRBV5-5 with TRBJ1-5; D unclear. The CDR3 extends over 16 amino acids. Looked up from germline, CDR1 is SGHKS and CDR2 is YYEKEE (reference sequence). Trimming shortened V by 0 bases and J by 0 bases, and 10 bases separated the two germline ends.